The present entry profiles one T cell receptor (beta chain) with its context. This sample is drawn from a study of blood T cell repertoires in COVID-19. The CDR3 is 13 amino acids. Per the germline V gene, CDR1 is MGHDK and CDR2 is SYGVNS. Losses at the gene ends were 2 bases for V and 12 bases for J; bases not matched to a gene: 9. As handled by the study authors: Cell counts per sample came from amplifying reference gene primers. Libraries were prepared by immunoSEQ multiplex PCR; TCRdb keeps only in-frame clonotypes and omits some of them. V and J calls and clone size are those listed in that table; D and trimming were worked out from the DNA. The sample has fewer than 150,000 clones; about 86% are singletons.

Sequenced input: peripheral blood. The TCR comes from a woman between 50 and 59 years old who had recovered from COVID-19. V and J are TRBV25-1 and TRBJ1-2, with 7 positions matching TRBD1. The CDR3 nucleotides read TGTGCCAGCAGTGAAGCGGGACAGAACCTTCACACCTTC. Protein product: CASSEAGQNLHTF.